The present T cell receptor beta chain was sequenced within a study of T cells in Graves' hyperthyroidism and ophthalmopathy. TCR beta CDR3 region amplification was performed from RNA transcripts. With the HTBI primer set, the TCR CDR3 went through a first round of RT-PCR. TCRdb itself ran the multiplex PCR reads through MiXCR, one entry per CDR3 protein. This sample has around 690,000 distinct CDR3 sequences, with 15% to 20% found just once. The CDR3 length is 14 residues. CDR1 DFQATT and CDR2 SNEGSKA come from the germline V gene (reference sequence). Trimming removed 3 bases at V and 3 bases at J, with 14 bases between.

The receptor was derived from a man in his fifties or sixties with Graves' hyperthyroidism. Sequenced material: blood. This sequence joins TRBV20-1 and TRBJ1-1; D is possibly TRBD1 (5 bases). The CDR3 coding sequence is TGCAGTGCTAGTGAGGGCTGGGGACACACTGAAGCTTTCTTT. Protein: CSASEGWGHTEAFF.